Described below is a single TCR beta chain sequence and its context. Its antigen is unidentified. With the Oncomine TCR Beta short-read assay, DNA from cultured CD4+ T cells was sequenced. TCRdb processed the PCR reads anew with MiXCR; each CDR3 protein has one entry. Of 11,000 or so distinct CDR3 sequences in the sample, more than 55% were seen once. This record comes from a study of vaccination and CD4 T cells after COVID-19. Study overall: A positive SARS-CoV-2 nasal swab PCR result was recorded for each convalescent patient; about 9 were mild and one severe. A median of about 98 days (range 35 to 161) separated diagnosis from post-COVID sampling. Controls used CEFX viral epitopes (positive), HIV-1 Nef peptides (negative), or no peptide.

Treatment reported: roughly 11-day PBMC culture with coronavirus spike peptide pools or control peptides (ViraFEST assay). The sequence was obtained from a human donor who had recovered from COVID-19. The sequencing sample was made of CD4+ T cells from blood, cultured in vitro.

The CDR3 here is CASSLGPGSSYNEQFF. The DNA of the CDR3 is TGTGCCAGCAGCTTAGGCCCGGGGTCCTCCTACAATGAGCAGTTCTTC. The chain couples TRBV7-2 to TRBJ2-1, with D perhaps matching TRBD2 (5 bases). The germline gives CDR1 SGHTA, CDR2 FQGNSA. The V gene lost 1 base and the J gene lost 0 bases, with 10 bases spanning the gap. CDR3 size: 16 residues.